This TCR beta chain was identified during a study of T cell responses to AZD1222 COVID-19 vaccine. On this clone itself: Its antigen is unknown.

CDR3 length: 15 amino acids. V was cut by 0 bases and J by 2 bases, with 5 bases left in between. Germline V gives CDR1 LGHNA, CDR2 YSLEER. The method was immunoSEQ multiplex PCR; TCRdb's version includes in-frame clones alone and lacks a portion of them. Altogether approximately 260,000 clones are present, approximately 95% being singletons, with the ten largest covering 0.55%. Study-wide results and limits: Among the donors, most were white British and more were female, and clonal diversity was possibly underestimated. The number of AZD1222 recipients seropositive at baseline was only five to seven. There were repertoire samples only from the period after the peak T cell response.

V is TRBV4-3 and J is TRBJ2-6; D gene uncertain. The sequence was obtained from an adult in good health. The sequencing used peripheral blood, collected on day 0 of AZD1222 vaccination. The CDR3 protein is CASSQDSPGANVLTF. CDR3 coding DNA: TGCGCCAGCAGCCAAGATAGCCCTGGGGCCAACGTCCTGACTTTC.